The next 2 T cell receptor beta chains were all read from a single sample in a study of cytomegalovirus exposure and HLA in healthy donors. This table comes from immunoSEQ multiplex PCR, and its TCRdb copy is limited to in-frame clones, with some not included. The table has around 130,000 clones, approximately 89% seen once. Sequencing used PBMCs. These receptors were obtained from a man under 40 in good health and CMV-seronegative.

Here the CDR3 reads CASIRGGGTSGGEQFF. As DNA, the CDR3 is TGTGCCAGCATCCGAGGTGGAGGGACGTCGGGCGGTGAGCAGTTCTTC. The rearrangement uses TRBV28 and TRBJ2-1; a possible D gene is TRBD2 (6 bases). V was trimmed by 7 bases and J by 9 bases, leaving 25 bases between them. Germline lookup yields CDR1 MDHEN and CDR2 SYDVKM. The CDR3 has 16 residues.

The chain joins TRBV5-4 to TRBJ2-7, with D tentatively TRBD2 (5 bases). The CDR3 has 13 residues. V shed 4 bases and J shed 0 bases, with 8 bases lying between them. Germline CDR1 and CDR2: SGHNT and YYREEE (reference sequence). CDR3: CASSLTSSYEQYF. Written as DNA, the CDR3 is TGTGCCAGCAGCCTCACTAGCTCCTACGAGCAGTACTTC.